This TCR beta chain was recovered during a study of blood T cell repertoires in COVID-19. As for the study in general: PBMCs, B-cell-depleted T cells, or T cells provided the cDNA or gDNA that made up the material.

The assay was immunoSEQ multiplex PCR, and TCRdb's table has in-frame clones only and misses some. Seen here are hundreds of thousands of clones, 75% to 85% observed once, and the top ten hold 6.5% to 8.5%. Seattle researchers signed up patients amid active infection and tracked them longitudinally. Germline V gene data show CDR1 as MDHEN and CDR2 as SYDVKM. Trimming pared 9 bases from V and 4 bases from J, leaving 16 bases between. The CDR3 is made up of 14 amino acids. The specimen was peripheral blood. The sequence derives from a woman of 80 years or more with COVID-19, enrolled during active disease. This rearrangement joins TRBV28 to TRBJ2-1; possibly TRBD2 for D (6 bases). This CDR3 reads CASSLAPYYNEQFF. Written as DNA, the CDR3 is TGTGCCAGTAGCCTAGCGCCATATTACAATGAGCAGTTCTTC.